The present T cell receptor (beta chain) was sequenced within a study of shared clonotypes between healthy human individuals. Donation came from healthy HIV-negative adults that had no recent acute infections or vaccinations. Data came from immunoSEQ multiplex PCR; TCRdb stores just in-frame clones and leaves some out. This sample has under 650,000 clones, with approximately 95% found just once. With V trimmed by 2 bases and J by 9 bases, 8 bases remained unmatched. Germline values: CDR1 SGHRS, CDR2 YFSETQ. CDR3 length equals 14 residues. Findings of the study overall: Naive CD4 clonotypes were shared across several donors at 4.5% to 6.5%.

Concerning this clone itself: As yet, its antigen is unknown.

Material for sequencing was naive CD4+ T cells sorted from blood. Subset reported: CD45RA+ positively selected. The rearrangement joins TRBV5-1 to TRBJ2-1, with 7 bases fitting TRBD1. The clonotype was recovered from a woman in her thirties in good health. The CDR3 here is CASSFGDRVTEQFF. CDR3 sequence (DNA): TGCGCCAGCAGCTTTGGCGACAGGGTCACTGAGCAGTTCTTC.